This TCR beta chain was sequenced during a study of blood T cell repertoires in COVID-19. V was pared by 2 bases and J by 14 bases, with 8 bases of the junction left unmatched. The CDR3 consists of 13 residues. Original data processing: Amplification of reference gene primers was used by the study to estimate nucleated cell counts. Assay used: immunoSEQ multiplex PCR; TCRdb lists only in-frame clones, some missing. V, J and clone size are those of that table, while D and trimming were read from the DNA. In the table there are about 110,000 clones, about 87% of which are singletons. The V and J genes are TRBV12-3 or TRBV12-4 and TRBJ1-3; 8 bases map to TRBD1. Sequenced input: peripheral blood. This receptor was identified in a human donor in a cohort sampled during active COVID-19. CDR3 in amino acids: CASSLTMGQAVYF. In DNA form, the CDR3 reads TGTGCCAGCAGTTTAACTATGGGACAGGCTGTATATTTT.